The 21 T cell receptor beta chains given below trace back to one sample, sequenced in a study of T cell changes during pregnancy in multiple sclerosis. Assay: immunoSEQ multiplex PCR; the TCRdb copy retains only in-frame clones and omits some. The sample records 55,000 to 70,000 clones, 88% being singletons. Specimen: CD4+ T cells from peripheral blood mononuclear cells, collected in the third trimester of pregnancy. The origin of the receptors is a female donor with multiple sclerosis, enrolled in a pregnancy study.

CDR3 DNA: TGTGCCAGCAAGCGGGTTAACTATGGCTACACCTTC. It translates to CASKRVNYGYTF. This rearrangement joins TRBV6-5 to TRBJ1-2; no clear D gene. CDR3 length equals 12 residues. Trimming stripped 7 bases from V and 1 base from J, with 7 bases between. In germline, CDR1 is MNHEY, CDR2 SVGAGI.

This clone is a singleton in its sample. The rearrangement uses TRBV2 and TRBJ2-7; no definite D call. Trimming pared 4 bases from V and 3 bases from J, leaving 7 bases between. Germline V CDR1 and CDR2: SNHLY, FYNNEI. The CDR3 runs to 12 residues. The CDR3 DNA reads TGTGCCAGCAGTGGACAAATCTACGAGCAGTACTTC. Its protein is CASSGQIYEQYF.

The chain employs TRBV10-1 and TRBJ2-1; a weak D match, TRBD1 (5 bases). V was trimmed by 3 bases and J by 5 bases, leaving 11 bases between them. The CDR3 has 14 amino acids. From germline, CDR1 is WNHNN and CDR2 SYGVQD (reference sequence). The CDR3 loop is CASSESTADNEQFF. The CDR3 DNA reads TGCGCCAGCAGTGAATCGACAGCAGACAATGAGCAGTTCTTC.

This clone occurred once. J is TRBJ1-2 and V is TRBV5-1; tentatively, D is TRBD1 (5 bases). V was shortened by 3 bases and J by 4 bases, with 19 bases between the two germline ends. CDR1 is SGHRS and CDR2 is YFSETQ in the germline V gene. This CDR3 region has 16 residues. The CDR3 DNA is TGCGCCAGCAGCTCGTGGACACCTGAGAAGGGCTATGGCTACACCTTC. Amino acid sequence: CASSSWTPEKGYGYTF.

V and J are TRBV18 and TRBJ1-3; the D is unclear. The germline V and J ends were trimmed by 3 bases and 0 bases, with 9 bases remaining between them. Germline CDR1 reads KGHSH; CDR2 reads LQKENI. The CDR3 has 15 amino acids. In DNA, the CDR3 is TGTGCCAGCTCACCGCTCGACACCTCTGGAAACACCATATATTTT. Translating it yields CASSPLDTSGNTIYF. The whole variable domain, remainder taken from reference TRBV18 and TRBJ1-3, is NAGVMQNPRHLVRRRGQEARLRCSPMKGHSHVYWYRQLPEEGLKFMVYLQKENIIDESGMPKERFSAEFPKEGPSILRIQQVVRGDSAAYFCASSPLDTSGNTIYFGEGSWLTVV.

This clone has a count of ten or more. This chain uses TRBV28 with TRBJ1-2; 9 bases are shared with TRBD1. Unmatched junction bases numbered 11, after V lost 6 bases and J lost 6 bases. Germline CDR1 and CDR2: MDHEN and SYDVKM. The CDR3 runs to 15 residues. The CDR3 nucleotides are TGTGCCAGCAGCGCACACGGGACAGGGTATGATGGCTACACCTTC. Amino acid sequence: CASSAHGTGYDGYTF.

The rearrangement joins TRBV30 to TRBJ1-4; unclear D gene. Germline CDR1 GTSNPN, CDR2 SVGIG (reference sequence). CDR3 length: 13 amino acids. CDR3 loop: CALEANHNEKLFF. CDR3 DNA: TGTGCTCTGGAGGCGAACCATAATGAAAAACTGTTTTTT.

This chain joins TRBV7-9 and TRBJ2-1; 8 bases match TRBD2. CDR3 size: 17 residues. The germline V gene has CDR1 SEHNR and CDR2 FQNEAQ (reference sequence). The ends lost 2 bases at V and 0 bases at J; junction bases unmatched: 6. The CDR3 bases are TGTGCCAGCAGCTTATTTAGCGGGGTGAGCTCCTACAATGAGCAGTTCTTC. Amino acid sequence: CASSLFSGVSSYNEQFF.

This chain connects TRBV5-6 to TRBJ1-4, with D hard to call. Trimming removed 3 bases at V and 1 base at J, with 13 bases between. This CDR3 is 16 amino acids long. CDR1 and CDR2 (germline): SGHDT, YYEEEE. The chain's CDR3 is CASSSLAGKTNEKLFF. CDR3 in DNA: TGTGCCAGCAGCTCCCTCGCGGGGAAAACTAATGAAAAACTGTTTTTT.

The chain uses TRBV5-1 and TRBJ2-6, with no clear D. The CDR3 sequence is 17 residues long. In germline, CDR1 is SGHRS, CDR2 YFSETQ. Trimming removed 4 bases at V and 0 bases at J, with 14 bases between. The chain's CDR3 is CASSPLKDSSGANVLTF. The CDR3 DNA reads TGCGCCAGCAGCCCCCTTAAAGATAGCTCTGGGGCCAACGTCCTGACTTTC.

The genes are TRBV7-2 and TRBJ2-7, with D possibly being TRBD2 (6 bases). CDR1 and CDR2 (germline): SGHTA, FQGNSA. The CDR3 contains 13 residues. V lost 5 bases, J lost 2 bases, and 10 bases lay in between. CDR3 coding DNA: TGTGCCAGCAGCCGGGGACTCACCTACGAGCAGTACTTC. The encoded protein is CASSRGLTYEQYF. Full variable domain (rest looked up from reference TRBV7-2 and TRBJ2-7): GAGVSQSPSNKVTEKGKDVELRCDPISGHTALYWYRQSLGQGLEFLIYFQGNSAPDKSGLPSDRFSAERTGGSVSTLTIQRTQQEDSAVYLCASSRGLTYEQYFGPGTRLTVT.

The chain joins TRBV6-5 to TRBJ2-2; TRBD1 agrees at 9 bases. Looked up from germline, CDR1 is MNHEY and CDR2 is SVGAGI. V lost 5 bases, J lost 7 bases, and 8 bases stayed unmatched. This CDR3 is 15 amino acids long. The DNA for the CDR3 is TGTGCCAGCAGTCCAACAGGGGGCTGGGGCGGGGAGCTGTTTTTT. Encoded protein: CASSPTGGWGGELFF.

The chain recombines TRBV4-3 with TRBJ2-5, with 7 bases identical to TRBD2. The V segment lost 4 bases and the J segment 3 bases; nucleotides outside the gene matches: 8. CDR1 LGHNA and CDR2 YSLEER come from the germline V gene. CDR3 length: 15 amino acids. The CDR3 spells CASSRLGGTKETQYF. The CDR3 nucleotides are TGCGCCAGCAGCCGGCTGGGGGGGACGAAAGAGACCCAGTACTTC.

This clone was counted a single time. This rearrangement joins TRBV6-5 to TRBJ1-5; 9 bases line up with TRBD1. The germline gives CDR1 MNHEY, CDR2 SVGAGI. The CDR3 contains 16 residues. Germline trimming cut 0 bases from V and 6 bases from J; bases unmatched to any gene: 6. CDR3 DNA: TGTGCCAGCAGTTACTCGATAGGACAGGGGACTCAGCCCCAGCATTTT. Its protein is CASSYSIGQGTQPQHF.

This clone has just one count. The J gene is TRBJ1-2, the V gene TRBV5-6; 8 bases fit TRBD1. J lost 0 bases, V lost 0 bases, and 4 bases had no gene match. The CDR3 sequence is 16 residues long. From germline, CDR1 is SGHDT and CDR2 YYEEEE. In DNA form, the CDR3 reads TGTGCCAGCAGCTTGGTGGACAGGGCGACTAACTATGGCTACACCTTC. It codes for CASSLVDRATNYGYTF. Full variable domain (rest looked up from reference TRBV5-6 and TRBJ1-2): DAGVTQSPTHLIKTRGQQVTLRCSPKSGHDTVSWYQQALGQGPQFIFQYYEEEERQRGNFPDRFSGHQFPNYSSELNVNALLLGDSALYLCASSLVDRATNYGYTFGSGTRLTVV.

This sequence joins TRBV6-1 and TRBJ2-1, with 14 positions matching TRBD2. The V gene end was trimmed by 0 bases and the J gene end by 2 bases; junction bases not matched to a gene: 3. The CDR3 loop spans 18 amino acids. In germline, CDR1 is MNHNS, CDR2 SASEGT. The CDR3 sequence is CASSEAGGLAGAYNEQFF. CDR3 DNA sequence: TGTGCCAGCAGTGAAGCGGGGGGACTAGCGGGGGCCTACAATGAGCAGTTCTTC.

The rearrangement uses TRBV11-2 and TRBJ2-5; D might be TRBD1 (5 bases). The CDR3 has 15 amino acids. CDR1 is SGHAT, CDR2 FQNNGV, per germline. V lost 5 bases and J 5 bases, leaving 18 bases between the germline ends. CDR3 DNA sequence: TGTGCCAGCAGCCCCCCCCAGGGAAAGATGGAGACCCAGTACTTC. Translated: CASSPPQGKMETQYF.

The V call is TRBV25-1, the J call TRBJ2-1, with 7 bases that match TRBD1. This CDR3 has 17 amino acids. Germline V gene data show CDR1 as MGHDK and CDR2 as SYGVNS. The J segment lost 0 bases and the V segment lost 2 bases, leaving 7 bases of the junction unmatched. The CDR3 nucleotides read TGTGCCAGCAGTGAAGTGACAGGGTTGGGCTCCTACAATGAGCAGTTCTTC. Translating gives CASSEVTGLGSYNEQFF.

Here the CDR3 reads CASSSAAAGGRYEQYF. Written as DNA, the CDR3 is TGTGCCAGCAGTTCCGCCGCAGCGGGAGGCCGGTACGAGCAGTACTTC. The J gene is TRBJ2-7, the V gene TRBV6-5; TRBD2 matches at 9 bases. The CDR3 is 16 residues long. V was clipped by 4 bases and J by 4 bases; unmatched bases: 11. The V gene's germline CDR1 is MNHEY and CDR2 SVGAGI.

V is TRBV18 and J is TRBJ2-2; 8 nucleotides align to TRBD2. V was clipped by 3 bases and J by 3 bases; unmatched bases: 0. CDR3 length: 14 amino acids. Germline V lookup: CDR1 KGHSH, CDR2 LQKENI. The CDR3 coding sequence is TGTGCCAGCTCACCGACTAGCGACACCGGGGAGCTGTTTTTT. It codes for CASSPTSDTGELFF.

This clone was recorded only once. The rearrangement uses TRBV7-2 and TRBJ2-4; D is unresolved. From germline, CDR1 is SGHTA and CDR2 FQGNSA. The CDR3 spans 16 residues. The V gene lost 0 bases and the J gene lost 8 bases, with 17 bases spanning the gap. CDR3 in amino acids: CASSLAWPRNQDIQYF. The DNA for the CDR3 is TGTGCCAGCAGCTTAGCGTGGCCCCGTAATCAGGACATTCAGTACTTC.